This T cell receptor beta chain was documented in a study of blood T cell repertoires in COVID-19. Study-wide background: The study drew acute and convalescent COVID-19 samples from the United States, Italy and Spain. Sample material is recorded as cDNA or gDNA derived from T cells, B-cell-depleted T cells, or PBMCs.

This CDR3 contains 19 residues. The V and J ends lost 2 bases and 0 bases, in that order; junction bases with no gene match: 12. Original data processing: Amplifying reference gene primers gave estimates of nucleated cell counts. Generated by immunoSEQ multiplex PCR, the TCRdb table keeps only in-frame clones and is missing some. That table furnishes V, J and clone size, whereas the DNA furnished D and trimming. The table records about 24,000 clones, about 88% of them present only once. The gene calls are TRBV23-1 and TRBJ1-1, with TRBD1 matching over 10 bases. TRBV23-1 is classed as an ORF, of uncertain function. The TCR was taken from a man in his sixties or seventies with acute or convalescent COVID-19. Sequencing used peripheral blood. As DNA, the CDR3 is TGCGCCAGCAGTCAACCTAGAGCCGGGACAGGGGTAGTGAACACTGAAGCTTTCTTT. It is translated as CASSQPRAGTGVVNTEAFF.